What follows are 13 T cell receptor beta chains derived from one specimen sequenced in a study of blood T cell repertoires in COVID-19. Profiled with immunoSEQ multiplex PCR; TCRdb holds only in-frame clones, not every one. The sample consists of a few hundred thousand clones, about 87% of them appearing once. The specimen sequenced was peripheral blood. The receptor set was obtained from a woman in her 30s who had recovered from COVID-19.

The chain links TRBV29-1 to TRBJ2-7; TRBD1 might be the D (6 bases). The CDR3 contains 13 residues. The ends were cut back, 3 bases at V and 4 bases at J, with 13 bases in the middle. CDR1 is SQVTM, CDR2 ANQGSEA, per germline. The CDR3 DNA reads TGCAGCGTTGATAGCCCTACAGGGTACGAGCAGTACTTC. It translates to CSVDSPTGYEQYF.

The chain is built from TRBV3-1 (or the pseudogene TRBV3-2) and TRBJ2-7; 9 bases match TRBD1. Germline V lookup: CDR1 LGHDT, CDR2 YNNKEL (reference sequence). This CDR3 is built from 16 residues. With 6 bases clipped from V and 4 bases from J, the junction kept 13 bases outside the gene matches. CDR3 in DNA: TGTGCCAGCAGTTCCCCCAGGGACAGGGTAGGTTACGAGCAGTACTTC. Translating it yields CASSSPRDRVGYEQYF.

The chain has TRBV2 and TRBJ2-3; tentative D call: TRBD2 (6 bases). From germline, CDR1 is SNHLY and CDR2 FYNNEI. The CDR3 totals 14 residues. CDR3 DNA: TGTGGACAGAAGGGGAGGAACCTCACAGATACGCAGTATTTT. Its protein is CGQKGRNLTDTQYF.

The chain combines TRBV5-6 with TRBJ1-4; possibly TRBD1 for D (5 bases). Germline CDR1 reads SGHDT; CDR2 reads YYEEEE. The CDR3 sequence is 16 residues long. The V gene lost 0 bases and the J gene lost 0 bases, with 9 bases spanning the gap. This CDR3 is CASSLEGRATNEKLFF. CDR3 nucleotides: TGTGCCAGCAGCTTGGAGGGGCGCGCAACTAATGAAAAACTGTTTTTT.

A few counts support this clone. V usage is TRBV5-8 and J usage is TRBJ2-3; D remains unclear. V was pared by 2 bases and J by 6 bases, with 13 bases between. The CDR3 has 14 amino acids. Germline loops: CDR1 SGHTS, CDR2 YDEGEE. The CDR3 region is CASSFRSNVDTQYF. CDR3 in DNA: TGTGCCAGCAGCTTTCGTAGTAATGTGGATACGCAGTATTTT. Complete variable domain (other parts from reference TRBV5-8 and TRBJ2-3): EAGVTQSPTHLIKTRGQQATLRCSPISGHTSVYWYQQALGLGLQFLLWYDEGEERNRGNFPPRFSGRQFPNYSSELNVNALELEDSALYLCASSFRSNVDTQYFGPGTRLTVL.

This clone was recorded a few times. The chain recombines TRBV27 with TRBJ2-1; the match to TRBD2 covers 13 bases. Germline CDR1 and CDR2: MNHEY and SMNVEV (reference sequence). V was pared by 10 bases and J by 0 bases, with 3 bases of the junction left unmatched. The CDR3 sequence is 15 residues long. CDR3 residues: CATTSGGVSYNEQFF. DNA for the CDR3: TGTGCCACTACTAGCGGGGGGGTCTCCTACAATGAGCAGTTCTTC.

The chain recombines TRBV3-1 (or the pseudogene TRBV3-2) with TRBJ2-4; 10 bases match TRBD1. Unmatched junction bases numbered 0, after V lost 3 bases and J lost 1 base. From germline, CDR1 is LGHDT and CDR2 YNNKEL (reference sequence). This CDR3 is 15 amino acids long. CDR3 protein: CASSQGQGAKNIQYF. Here the CDR3 DNA reads TGTGCCAGCAGCCAGGGACAGGGGGCCAAAAACATTCAGTACTTC.

The rearrangement uses TRBV5-4 and TRBJ2-5; a possible D gene is TRBD2 (6 bases). V shed 0 bases and J shed 3 bases, with 9 bases lying between them. Germline lookup yields CDR1 SGHNT and CDR2 YYREEE (reference sequence). The CDR3 length is 14 residues. The CDR3 loop reads CASSLGGGEETQYF. The CDR3 DNA reads TGTGCCAGCAGCTTGGGGGGCGGGGAAGAGACCCAGTACTTC.

This clone was seen at least ten times. CDR3 DNA sequence: TGCGCCAGCAGCCCGGGAGGAGATGGAGGCTACACCTTC. Protein sequence: CASSPGGDGGYTF. The rearrangement links TRBV5-1 to TRBJ1-2; D gene unclear. The CDR3 is 13 amino acids. CDR1 is SGHRS and CDR2 is YFSETQ in the germline V gene. Trimming stripped 4 bases from V and 8 bases from J, with 15 bases between.

The V call is TRBV28, the J call TRBJ1-6; D possibly corresponds to TRBD1 (5 bases). V lost 6 bases, J lost 5 bases, and 11 bases lay in between. CDR3 length equals 14 residues. From germline, CDR1 is MDHEN and CDR2 SYDVKM. The CDR3, as DNA: TGTGCCAGCAGCAGGACACGAGATAATTCACCCCTCCACTTT. This codes for CASSRTRDNSPLHF. The complete variable domain, with remaining parts taken from reference TRBV28 and TRBJ1-6, reads DVKVTQSSRYLVKRTGEKVFLECVQDMDHENMFWYRQDPGLGLRLIYFSYDVKMKEKGDIPEGYSVSREKKERFSLILESASTNQTSMYLCASSRTRDNSPLHFGNGTRLTVT.

V is TRBV5-1 and J is TRBJ1-3; D is uncertain. Trimming pared 2 bases from V and 2 bases from J, leaving 11 bases between. This CDR3 spans 15 amino acids. Germline values: CDR1 SGHRS, CDR2 YFSETQ. Here the CDR3 DNA reads TGCGCCAGCAGCTTAAGTTCGGGTGCTGGAAACACCATATATTTT. Translating it yields CASSLSSGAGNTIYF.

The chain is built from TRBV3-1 (or the pseudogene TRBV3-2) and TRBJ1-2; D may be TRBD1 (5 bases). Trimming removed 0 bases at V and 6 bases at J, with 17 bases between. CDR3 length equals 16 residues. From germline, CDR1 is LGHDT and CDR2 YNNKEL (reference sequence). Here the CDR3 DNA reads TGTGCCAGCAGCCAAGATACCCAGGGCGAGGTTCATGGCTACACCTTC. Translation: CASSQDTQGEVHGYTF.

The gene calls are TRBV20-1 and TRBJ1-2; D not resolved. Germline loops: CDR1 DFQATT, CDR2 SNEGSKA (reference sequence). The ends were cut back, 7 bases at V and 1 base at J, with 4 bases in the middle. The CDR3 has 10 residues. The CDR3 DNA reads as TGCAGTGTCAGTAACTATGGCTACACCTTC. Protein sequence: CSVSNYGYTF.